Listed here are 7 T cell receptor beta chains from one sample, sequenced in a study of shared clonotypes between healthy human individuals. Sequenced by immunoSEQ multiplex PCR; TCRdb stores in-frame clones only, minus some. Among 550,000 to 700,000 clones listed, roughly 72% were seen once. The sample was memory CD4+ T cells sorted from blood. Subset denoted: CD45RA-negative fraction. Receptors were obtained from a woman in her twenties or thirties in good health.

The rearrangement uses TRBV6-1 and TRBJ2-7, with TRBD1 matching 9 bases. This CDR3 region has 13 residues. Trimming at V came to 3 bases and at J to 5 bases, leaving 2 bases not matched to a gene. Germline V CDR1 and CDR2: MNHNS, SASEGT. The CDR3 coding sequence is TGTGCCAGCAGTGACCGGGACAGGGACGAGCAGTACTTC. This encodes CASSDRDRDEQYF.

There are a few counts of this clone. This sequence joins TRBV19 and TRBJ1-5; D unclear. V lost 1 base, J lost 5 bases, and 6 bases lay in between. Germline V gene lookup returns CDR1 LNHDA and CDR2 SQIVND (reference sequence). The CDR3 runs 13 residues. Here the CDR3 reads CASSIVRDQPQHF. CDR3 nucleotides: TGTGCCAGTAGTATAGTAAGGGATCAGCCCCAGCATTTT.

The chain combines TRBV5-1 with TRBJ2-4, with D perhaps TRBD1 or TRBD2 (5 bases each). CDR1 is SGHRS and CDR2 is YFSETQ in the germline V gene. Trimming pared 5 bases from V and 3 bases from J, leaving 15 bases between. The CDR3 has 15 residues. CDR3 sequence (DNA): TGCGCCAGCAGTTCTCTTCGGGGCGGCAAAAACATTCAGTACTTC. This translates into CASSSLRGGKNIQYF.

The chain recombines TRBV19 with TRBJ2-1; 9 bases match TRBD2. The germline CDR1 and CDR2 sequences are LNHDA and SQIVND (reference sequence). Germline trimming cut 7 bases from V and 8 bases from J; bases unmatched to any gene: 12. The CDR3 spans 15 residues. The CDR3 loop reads CASTSFSGSYYEQFF. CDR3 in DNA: TGTGCCAGTACCTCCTTTAGCGGGAGTTACTATGAGCAGTTCTTC.

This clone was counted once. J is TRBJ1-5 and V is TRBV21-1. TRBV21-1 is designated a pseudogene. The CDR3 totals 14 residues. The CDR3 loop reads CASIFWYSNQPQHF. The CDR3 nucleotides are TGTGCCAGCATTTTCTGGTATAGCAATCAGCCCCAGCATTTT.

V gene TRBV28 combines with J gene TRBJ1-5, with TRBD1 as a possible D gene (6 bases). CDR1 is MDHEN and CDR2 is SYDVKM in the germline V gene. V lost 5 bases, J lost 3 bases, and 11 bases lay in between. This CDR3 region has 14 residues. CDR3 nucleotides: TGTGCCAGCAGTCTTCGGACAGACAATCAGCCCCAGCATTTT. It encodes CASSLRTDNQPQHF.

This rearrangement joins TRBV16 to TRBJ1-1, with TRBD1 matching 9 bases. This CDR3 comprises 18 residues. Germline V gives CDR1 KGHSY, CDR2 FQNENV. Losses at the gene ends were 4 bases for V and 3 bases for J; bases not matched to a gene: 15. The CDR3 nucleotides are TGTGCCAGCAGCCTAAAGGGACAGGGTTTAGGTTTGGACACTGAAGCTTTCTTT. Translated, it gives CASSLKGQGLGLDTEAFF.